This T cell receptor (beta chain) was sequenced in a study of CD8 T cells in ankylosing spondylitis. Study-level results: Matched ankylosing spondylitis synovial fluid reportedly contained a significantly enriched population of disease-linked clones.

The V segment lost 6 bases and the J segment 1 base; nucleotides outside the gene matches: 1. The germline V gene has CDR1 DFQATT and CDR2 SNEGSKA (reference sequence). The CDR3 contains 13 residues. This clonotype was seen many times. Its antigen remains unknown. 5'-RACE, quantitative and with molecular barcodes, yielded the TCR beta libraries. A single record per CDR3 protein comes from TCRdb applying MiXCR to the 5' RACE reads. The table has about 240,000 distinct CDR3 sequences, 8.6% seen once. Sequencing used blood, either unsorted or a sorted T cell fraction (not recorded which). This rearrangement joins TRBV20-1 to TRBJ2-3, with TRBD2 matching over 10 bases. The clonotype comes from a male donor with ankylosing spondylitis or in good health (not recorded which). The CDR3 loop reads CSASGGGTDTQYF. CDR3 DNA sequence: TGCAGTGCCAGCGGGGGGGGCACAGATACGCAGTATTTT.